Below are 5 T cell receptor beta chains sequenced from a single sample in a study of radiation and T cells in renal cell carcinoma (dated by TCRdb to 2018 to 2020). The method was the immunoSEQ multiplex PCR assay. TCRdb stores this immuneACCESS table with in-frame sequences only. Part of the clones is absent; in the studies checked, under half of the shortfall reflects unresolved V genes, and no reason is known for the rest. The sample table records 95,000 to 150,000 clones; 80% to 85% of these occur just once. The ten largest make up around 3% of the sample. What this sample's time point label stands for: baseline pretreatment blood. This specimen's treatment or condition label, per the study, means: 15 Gy SBRT to primary tumor, nephrectomy 4 weeks later. Sample: blood, taken from a patient whose treatment included radiotherapy and nephrectomy. Receptors were obtained from a woman aged 55-69 years with renal cell carcinoma.

The rearrangement joins TRBV7-9 to TRBJ1-1, with TRBD1 matching 8 bases. The CDR3 loop spans 14 amino acids. Germline V gives CDR1 SEHNR, CDR2 FQNEAQ (reference sequence). V shed 5 bases and J 0 bases; nucleotides not matched to a gene: 2. In DNA, the CDR3 is TGTGCCAGCAGCCTGGGACAGGTGAACACTGAAGCTTTCTTT. It codes for CASSLGQVNTEAFF.

The chain carries TRBV4-1 and TRBJ1-5; no reliable D call. The V gene lost 0 bases and the J gene lost 3 bases, with 15 bases spanning the gap. The CDR3 is 17 amino acids. CDR1 is MGHRA, CDR2 YSYEKL, per germline. The CDR3 region is CASSQEPGAADNQPQHF. CDR3 in DNA: TGCGCCAGCAGCCAAGAGCCGGGTGCCGCCGACAATCAGCCCCAGCATTTT.

The gene calls are TRBV13 and TRBJ2-7; 7 positions agree with TRBD1. The CDR3 extends over 15 amino acids. The germline V gene has CDR1 PRHDT and CDR2 FYEKMQ (reference sequence). V shed 1 base, J shed 4 bases, and the junction held 7 bases outside the gene matches. CDR3 sequence (DNA): TGTGCCAGCAGCTTAGAGGGGACAGACGATTACGAGCAGTACTTC. Translated, it gives CASSLEGTDDYEQYF.

J is TRBJ2-2 and V is TRBV28; possibly TRBD1 for D (6 bases). The CDR3 loop spans 16 amino acids. The germline V gene has CDR1 MDHEN and CDR2 SYDVKM. Deletions cut 2 bases from V and 3 bases from J, with 13 bases between. The CDR3: CASSLVGALDTGELFF. The CDR3 coding sequence is TGTGCCAGCAGTTTAGTGGGGGCCCTCGACACCGGGGAGCTGTTTTTT. Supplemented by reference TRBV28 and TRBJ2-2, the full variable domain reads DVKVTQSSRYLVKRTGEKVFLECVQDMDHENMFWYRQDPGLGLRLIYFSYDVKMKEKGDIPEGYSVSREKKERFSLILESASTNQTSMYLCASSLVGALDTGELFFGEGSRLTVL.

The rearrangement uses TRBV9 and TRBJ2-2; D tentatively fits TRBD1 or TRBD2 (5 bases each). Germline loops: CDR1 SGDLS, CDR2 YYNGEE. This CDR3 contains 17 residues. Trimming removed 1 base from V and 6 bases from J, with 19 bases in between. In DNA form, the CDR3 reads TGTGCCAGCAGCGTAACTAGTAGTATCGGGACCGCCGGGGAGCTGTTTTTT. It is translated as CASSVTSSIGTAGELFF.